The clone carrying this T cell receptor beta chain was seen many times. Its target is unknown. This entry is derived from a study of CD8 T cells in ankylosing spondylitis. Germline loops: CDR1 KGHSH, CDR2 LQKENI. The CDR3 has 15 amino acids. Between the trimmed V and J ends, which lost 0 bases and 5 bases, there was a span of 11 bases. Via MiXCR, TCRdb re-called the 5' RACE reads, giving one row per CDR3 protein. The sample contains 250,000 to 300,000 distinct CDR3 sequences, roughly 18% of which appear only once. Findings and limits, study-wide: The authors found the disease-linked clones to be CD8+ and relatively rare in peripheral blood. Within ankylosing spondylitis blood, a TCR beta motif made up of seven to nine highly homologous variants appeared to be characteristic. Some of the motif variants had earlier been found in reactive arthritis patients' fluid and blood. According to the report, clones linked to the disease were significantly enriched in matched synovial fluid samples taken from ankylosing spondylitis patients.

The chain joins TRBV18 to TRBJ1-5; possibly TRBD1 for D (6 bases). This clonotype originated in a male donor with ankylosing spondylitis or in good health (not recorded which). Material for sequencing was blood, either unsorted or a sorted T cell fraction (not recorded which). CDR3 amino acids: CASSPPSQGYQPQHF. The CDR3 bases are TGTGCCAGCTCACCACCTAGCCAGGGGTATCAGCCCCAGCATTTT.